A single sample gave rise to the 26 T cell receptor beta chains below, sequenced in a study of beta chain features in type 1 diabetes (dated by TCRdb to the late 2010s). The receptor library was made with the immunoSEQ multiplex PCR assay. All of the isolated RNA was reverse transcribed with the High Capacity cDNA Reverse Transcription Kit, so expressed TCRB transcripts were sequenced. TCRdb provides this immuneACCESS table in a form limited to in-frame rearrangements. Some clones are lacking; in checked studies, under half of them reflect an unresolved V gene, and why the rest are absent is not known. For this sample there are roughly 330,000 clones; approximately 12% appear just once. Nearly 0.015% of the sample is taken by the ten largest. No antigens are known for them. General study outcomes and caveats: In all four CD4+ subsets, TCRB CDR3 length was moderately but significantly shorter in type 1 diabetes patients.

The sample taken for sequencing was naive CD4+ T cells from blood. Sample cell subset or site, as interpreted from the label and publication: true naive CD4+ T cells. The receptors derive from a woman under 30 with type 1 diabetes.

This clone was observed a few times. The chain couples TRBV5-1 to TRBJ2-3; possible D gene TRBD1, 5 bases. Per the germline V gene, CDR1 is SGHRS and CDR2 is YFSETQ. Trimming removed 7 bases at V and 2 bases at J, with 14 bases between. This CDR3 spans 14 amino acids. The CDR3 sequence is CASQFDSITDTQYF. The CDR3 DNA is TGCGCCAGCCAGTTCGACAGTATCACAGATACGCAGTATTTT. Complete variable domain (other parts from reference TRBV5-1 and TRBJ2-3): KAGVTQTPRYLIKTRGQQVTLSCSPISGHRSVSWYQQTPGQGLQFLFEYFSETQRNKGNFPGRFSGRQFSNSRSEMNVSTLELGDSALYLCASQFDSITDTQYFGPGTRLTVL.

The genes are TRBV28 and TRBJ1-1, with D possibly being TRBD1 (6 bases). Germline CDR1 reads MDHEN; CDR2 reads SYDVKM. There are 17 residues in the CDR3. Trimming took 3 bases from V and 0 from J, leaving 17 bases between them. This CDR3 is CASSLGAQGNLNTEAFF. The CDR3 DNA reads TGTGCCAGCAGTTTGGGGGCGCAGGGGAACCTGAACACTGAAGCTTTCTTT.

This clone was counted between two and nine times. The chain recombines TRBV7-2 with TRBJ1-2, with D perhaps matching TRBD1 (5 bases). V was pared by 3 bases and J by 8 bases, with 16 bases between. The length of the CDR3 is 14 residues. Germline lookup yields CDR1 SGHTA and CDR2 FQGNSA. Written as DNA, the CDR3 is TGTGCCAGCAGCTTCGTTCTCCAGGGCTCCGGCTACACCTTC. Translated, it gives CASSFVLQGSGYTF.

V and J are TRBV6-6 and TRBJ2-7, with TRBD2 matching 9 bases. Germline V gene data show CDR1 as MNHNY and CDR2 as SVGAGI (reference sequence). The CDR3 length is 13 residues. The CDR3 loop is CGARGAGGYEQYV. The DNA of the CDR3 is TGTGGAGCCCGGGGGGCGGGAGGGTACGAGCAGTACGTC.

This clone came up a few times. The gene calls are TRBV7-3 and TRBJ2-1; a weak D match, TRBD1 (5 bases). Germline V gene data show CDR1 as SGHTA and CDR2 as FQGTGA. The CDR3 sequence is 15 residues long. With 0 bases removed from V and 1 base from J, the gap between germline ends came to 7 bases. CDR3 loop: CASSLTRQSYNEQFF. The CDR3 bases are TGTGCCAGCAGCTTAACGAGACAGTCCTACAATGAGCAGTTCTTC.

The chain joins TRBV5-1 to TRBJ2-1; tentatively, D is TRBD2 (7 bases). Trimming took off 1 base at V and 8 bases at J, with 31 bases between the two ends. This CDR3 comprises 20 residues. Germline V lookup: CDR1 SGHRS, CDR2 YFSETQ. The CDR3 DNA is TGCGCCAGCAGCTTGCTGCCCAAAAGCGGGATATCATCCCGGACAGATGAGCAGTTCTTC. Its translation is CASSLLPKSGISSRTDEQFF.

The chain employs TRBV28 and TRBJ2-1; 11 bases fit TRBD2. Germline lookup yields CDR1 MDHEN and CDR2 SYDVKM. V gave up 2 bases and J gave up 9 bases; unmatched junction bases: 6. The CDR3 is 15 amino acids. The CDR3 sequence is CASSLGTSGSGEQFF. The CDR3 coding sequence is TGTGCCAGCAGTTTAGGAACTAGCGGGAGTGGTGAGCAGTTCTTC.

This clone was seen a handful of times. The chain joins TRBV5-1 to TRBJ2-3; TRBD2 aligns across 10 bases. Germline CDR1 is SGHRS and CDR2 is YFSETQ. Trimming removed 2 bases from V and 4 bases from J; junction bases left unmatched: 10. This CDR3 has 17 amino acids. DNA of the CDR3: TGCGCCAGCAGCTTCGGTAGGCTAGCGGGAGTCCCAGATACGCAGTATTTT. The encoded protein is CASSFGRLAGVPDTQYF.

CDR3 protein: CASEYAGEQYF. Here the CDR3 DNA reads TGTGCCAGCGAGTACGCCGGCGAGCAGTACTTC. This chain connects TRBV2 to TRBJ2-7, with D uncertain. Looked up from germline, CDR1 is SNHLY and CDR2 is FYNNEI. The CDR3 runs to 11 residues. V was cut by 8 bases and J by 6 bases, with 11 bases left in between.

This clone was seen only a few times. The rearrangement uses TRBV7-9 and TRBJ1-2; no definite D call. In germline, CDR1 is SEHNR, CDR2 FQNEAQ (reference sequence). The CDR3 covers 13 residues. The ends were cut back, 11 bases at V and 0 bases at J, with 13 bases in the middle. CDR3 in DNA: TGTGCCGGAGGTGGGCTAGCTAACTATGGCTACACCTTC. Protein sequence: CAGGGLANYGYTF.

This clone was detected only a few times. This sequence joins TRBV29-1 and TRBJ2-5, with 8 nucleotides matching TRBD1. The length of the CDR3 is 14 residues. Trimming cost V 7 bases and J 5 bases; bases outside gene matches: 12. Germline V lookup: CDR1 SQVTM, CDR2 ANQGSEA. The CDR3 DNA reads as TGCAGCGCCTGCAGGGGGCAGGGTGGGGAGACCCAGTACTTC. Translating it yields CSACRGQGGETQYF. Using reference TRBV29-1 and TRBJ2-5 for the parts outside the CDR3, the full variable domain is SAVISQKPSRDICQRGTSLTIQCQVDSQVTMMFWYRQQPGQSLTLIATANQGSEATYESGFVIDKFPISRPNLTFSTLTVSNMSPEDSSIYLCSACRGQGGETQYFGPGTRLLVL.

This clone was counted a few times. V usage is TRBV29-1 and J usage is TRBJ2-5; 11 nucleotides match TRBD2. Germline-derived CDR1 and CDR2 are SQVTM and ANQGSEA. The junction had 9 bases not matched to a gene; V was cut back by 6 bases and J by 6 bases. The CDR3 runs 14 residues. CDR3 loop: CSVQLAGVGKTQYF. In nucleotides, the CDR3 is TGCAGCGTACAACTAGCGGGAGTAGGAAAGACCCAGTACTTC.

This clone showed up just a few times. The chain joins TRBV6-1 to TRBJ2-7, with D possibly being TRBD1 (6 bases). Trimming shortened V by 7 bases and J by 6 bases, and 13 bases separated the two germline ends. Per the germline V gene, CDR1 is MNHNS and CDR2 is SASEGT. This CDR3 comprises 12 residues. The CDR3: CASNRDGFEQYV. The CDR3, as DNA: TGTGCCAGCAACAGGGATGGGTTCGAGCAGTACGTC.

A few counts support this clone. The rearrangement links TRBV7-6 to TRBJ2-7; TRBD1 is a possible D gene (5 bases). The V and J ends lost 4 bases and 6 bases respectively, with 13 bases between them. Germline values: CDR1 SGHVS, CDR2 FNYEAQ. CDR3 length: 13 amino acids. The CDR3 here is CASSSGSSGEQYF. Written as DNA, the CDR3 is TGTGCCAGCAGCTCAGGGTCCTCGGGCGAGCAGTACTTC. The whole variable domain, filled in from reference TRBV7-6 and TRBJ2-7, reads GAGVSQSPRYKVTKRGQDVALRCDPISGHVSLYWYRQALGQGPEFLTYFNYEAQQDKSGLPNDRFSAERPEGSISTLTIQRTEQRDSAMYRCASSSGSSGEQYFGPGTRLTVT.

This clone has only a few counts. The chain couples TRBV11-2 to TRBJ1-2; 8 bases are a match to TRBD1. There are 13 residues in the CDR3. Germline CDR1 is SGHAT and CDR2 is FQNNGV. V shed 5 bases and J 7 bases; nucleotides not matched to a gene: 6. DNA of the CDR3: TGTGCCAGCAGCCCCAGGACAGGGCTTGGCTACACCTTC. Translated: CASSPRTGLGYTF.

This clone showed up just a few times. This chain uses TRBV29-1 with TRBJ2-7, with 7 bases aligning to TRBD1. The V and J ends lost 3 bases and 2 bases, in that order; junction bases with no gene match: 10. Germline V gives CDR1 SQVTM, CDR2 ANQGSEA. CDR3 length equals 15 residues. The CDR3 region has the DNA TGCAGCGTTGAGCGAGGGGGCCTAGGGGCCTACGAGCAGTACGTC. Protein sequence: CSVERGGLGAYEQYV.

This clone showed up just a few times. This chain joins TRBV5-6 and TRBJ2-2; 10 bases map to TRBD2. Germline V gene data show CDR1 as SGHDT and CDR2 as YYEEEE. Trimming took 0 bases from V and 5 from J; bases not matched to a gene: 10. The CDR3 covers 18 residues. CDR3 region: CASSLAGLAGDETGELFF. In DNA form, the CDR3 reads TGTGCCAGCAGCTTGGCCGGTCTAGCGGGAGACGAGACCGGGGAGCTGTTTTTT.

There are a few counts of this clone. The same CDR3 can be traced to other DNA sequences in this sample. This chain joins TRBV18 and TRBJ1-1; maybe TRBD1 (6 bases). Between the trimmed V and J ends, which lost 1 base and 1 base, there was a span of 7 bases. Germline CDR1 and CDR2: KGHSH and LQKENI. The CDR3 covers 14 residues. CDR3 in DNA: TGTGCCAGCTCACCACAGGGACAGAACACTGAAGCTTTCTTT. This codes for CASSPQGQNTEAFF.

The V and J genes are TRBV29-1 and TRBJ2-1, with 12 positions matching TRBD2. Germline V gives CDR1 SQVTM, CDR2 ANQGSEA. J lost 5 bases, V lost 3 bases, and 8 bases had no gene match. The CDR3 covers 16 residues. CDR3 protein: CSVDPPLAGGHNEQFF. The CDR3 DNA is TGCAGCGTTGACCCACCACTAGCGGGAGGACACAATGAGCAGTTCTTC.

V gene TRBV5-1 combines with J gene TRBJ2-7, with TRBD1 matching 9 bases. From germline, CDR1 is SGHRS and CDR2 YFSETQ. V lost 2 bases to trimming and J lost 3 bases; unmatched junction nucleotides: 3. The CDR3 spans 14 residues. DNA of the CDR3: TGCGCCAGCAGCTTTCCGGGACAGGGCTACGAGCAGTACTTC. Its translation is CASSFPGQGYEQYF.

The V call is TRBV15, the J call TRBJ1-6, with 8 bases aligning to TRBD1. The CDR3 runs to 14 residues. Per germline, CDR1 LNHNV and CDR2 YYDKDF (reference sequence). The J segment lost 7 bases and the V segment lost 5 bases, leaving 4 bases of the junction unmatched. Here the CDR3 DNA reads TGTGCCACCAGCCGTGGACAGGGAAATTCACCCCTCCACTTT. Amino acid sequence: CATSRGQGNSPLHF.

This clone has only a few counts. The chain is built from TRBV4-1 and TRBJ1-2; 8 bases map to TRBD1. V lost 4 bases to trimming and J lost 8 bases; unmatched junction nucleotides: 6. The V gene's germline CDR1 is MGHRA and CDR2 YSYEKL. The CDR3 length is 13 residues. The CDR3 loop is CASSLGQGDGYTF. CDR3 DNA sequence: TGCGCCAGCAGCCTTGGACAGGGTGACGGCTACACCTTC.

The chain combines TRBV11-3 with TRBJ2-1, with 12 bases identical to TRBD2. Germline-derived CDR1 and CDR2 are SGHNT and YENEEA. The CDR3 length is 17 residues. J was trimmed by 6 bases and V by 0 bases; bases with no gene match: 6. In DNA, the CDR3 is TGTGCCAGCAGCTTAGATCTAGCGGGAGGGCCGGGCAATGAGCAGTTCTTC. Translating it yields CASSLDLAGGPGNEQFF.

This clone occurred a few times. This sample also contains other DNA sequences that code for the same CDR3. The genes are TRBV18 and TRBJ1-2; a possible D gene is TRBD1 (5 bases). Trimming pared 6 bases from V and 3 bases from J, leaving 11 bases between. CDR1 KGHSH and CDR2 LQKENI come from the germline V gene. The CDR3 runs to 13 residues. This CDR3 reads CASSPDRDYGYTF. The CDR3 DNA follows: TGTGCCAGCTCCCCCGACAGAGACTATGGCTACACCTTC.

Concerning this clone: Other DNA sequences from this sample encode an identical CDR3 as well. The chain links TRBV18 to TRBJ2-1, with 7 bases lining up with TRBD1. The CDR3 consists of 14 residues. V gave up 3 bases and J gave up 3 bases; unmatched junction bases: 2. From germline, CDR1 is KGHSH and CDR2 LQKENI. CDR3 loop: CASSPGQSYNEQFF. The CDR3 coding sequence is TGTGCCAGCTCACCGGGACAGAGCTACAATGAGCAGTTCTTC. Full variable domain (rest looked up from reference TRBV18 and TRBJ2-1): NAGVMQNPRHLVRRRGQEARLRCSPMKGHSHVYWYRQLPEEGLKFMVYLQKENIIDESGMPKERFSAEFPKEGPSILRIQQVVRGDSAAYFCASSPGQSYNEQFFGPGTRLTVL.

This clone was detected a few times. The rearrangement uses TRBV25-1 and TRBJ2-5; TRBD2 matches 14 bases. Germline V gene lookup returns CDR1 MGHDK and CDR2 SYGVNS. With 5 bases clipped from V and 1 base from J, the junction kept 6 bases outside the gene matches. The CDR3 sequence is 17 residues long. CDR3 sequence (DNA): TGTGCCAGCAGTTGGGGGACTAGCGGGAGTTTCCAAGAGACCCAGTACTTC. Translation: CASSWGTSGSFQETQYF. Full variable domain (remainder filled in from reference TRBV25-1 and TRBJ2-5): EADIYQTPRYLVIGTGKKITLECSQTMGHDKMYWYQQDPGMELHLIHYSYGVNSTEKGDLSSESTVSRIRTEHFPLTLESARPSHTSQYLCASSWGTSGSFQETQYFGPGTRLLVL.